A selection of T cell receptor beta chains follows, all from one sample in a study of response to subunit inactivated influenza vaccine. TCRdb called the RT-PCR reads again in MiXCR, with one record for every CDR3 protein. The sample includes some 850,000 distinct CDR3 sequences, around 18% of them seen just once. The material was PBMCs from blood, obtained approximately 5 days after vaccination. The origin of the receptors is a man over 45 who received an inactivated influenza vaccine. CDR3s include the opening cysteine and the closing phenylalanine or tryptophan. For some rows the clone size is stated as once, few or many, or as a class when expanded; others skip it.

j_call v_call clone_size cdr3_aa
TRBJ2-1 TRBV12-3/TRBV12-4 many CASRHSGSGSYNEQFF
TRBJ1-5 TRBV30 few CAWSVTGSNQPQHF
TRBJ2-2 TRBV5-1 NA CASSSGLLNTGELFF
TRBJ2-5 TRBV7-2 NA CASSPWTTQATQYF
TRBJ2-7 TRBV11-2 NA CASSLTTGLYDEQYF
TRBJ2-5 TRBV7-9 NA CASSLPGRIQETQYF
TRBJ2-5 TRBV28 few CASSLADIPGHF
TRBJ2-7 TRBV10-3 few CAISESGRGGEQYF
TRBJ2-3 TRBV18 few CASSSGLAEDTQYF
TRBJ1-1 TRBV7-6 NA CASSPPGWAEAFF
TRBJ2-2 TRBV7-2 NA CASSLVRGELFF
TRBJ2-1 TRBV29-1 many CSVEGLAGGGGEQFF
TRBJ2-1 TRBV12-3/TRBV12-4 few CASIGSGRSSYNEQFF
TRBJ2-6 TRBV6-1 NA CASRTQGAGANVLTF
TRBJ1-1 TRBV4-2 few CASSQGQGRGDEAFF
TRBJ2-7 TRBV10-3 NA CAISEGLAEDYEQYF
TRBJ2-7 TRBV5-1 many CASSFSSGSQNYEQYF
TRBJ2-7 TRBV20-1 few CSARGGGRAYEQYF
TRBJ2-7 TRBV4-2 NA CASSLDLSGGAYEQYF
TRBJ2-3 TRBV19 few CASSARAERTDTQYF
TRBJ2-2 TRBV29-1 few CSALGQGPGELFF
TRBJ2-2 TRBV6-1 few CASSLGQGHRELFF
TRBJ2-5 TRBV20-1 NA CSARGAGLAEIQETQYF
TRBJ2-1 TRBV5-1 few CASSLWGSGGSTYNEQFF
TRBJ2-4 TRBV7-8 NA CASSLARTPALAKNIQYF
TRBJ2-7 TRBV11-2 many CASSLDDSYEQYF
TRBJ2-7 TRBV7-2 NA CASSDRQGYEQYF
TRBJ2-7 TRBV10-3 few CAISESTLGSYEQYF
TRBJ2-1 TRBV7-9 few CASSPLLEQFF
TRBJ2-1 TRBV20-1 NA CSANQGLKTYNEQFF
TRBJ2-7 TRBV20-1 NA CSARVPGTFYEQYF
TRBJ2-1 TRBV5-1 NA CASSLIPNEQFF
TRBJ2-7 TRBV20-1 many CSARDRAKYDEQYF
TRBJ2-7 TRBV6-2/TRBV6-3 NA CASSKDVTYEQYF
TRBJ2-4 TRBV19 few CASTPGWTDIQYF
TRBJ1-5 TRBV20-1 few CSAIGLTFSNQPQHF
TRBJ2-3 TRBV6-1 few CASRKTGAHTDTQYF
TRBJ2-5 TRBV20-1 NA CSAIRGIGETQYF
TRBJ2-7 TRBV7-2 NA CASSLVGGTGGSEQYF
TRBJ2-3 TRBV20-1 NA CSAREAHTDTQYF
TRBJ1-3 TRBV4-1 many CASSQEGQRSGNTIYF
TRBJ1-4 TRBV7-2 few CASRERGAAGEKLFF
TRBJ2-5 TRBV20-1 NA CSAGSGSSQETQYF
TRBJ1-6 TRBV28 NA CASSSGQGDSPLHF
TRBJ2-7 TRBV7-2 few CASSLISVGEQYF
TRBJ2-3 TRBV7-2 many CASSPGLATDTQYF
TRBJ2-5 TRBV5-1 few CASKNRAEETQYF
TRBJ2-7 TRBV28 NA CATGLAGEGSSYEQYF
TRBJ2-7 TRBV20-1 NA CSARGDFGYEQYF
TRBJ2-3 TRBV15 few CATSRDTRSTDTQYF
TRBJ2-1 TRBV7-8 few CASSLLTRGPYNEQFF
TRBJ1-1 TRBV13 few CASSLWDRETEAFF
TRBJ1-1 TRBV12-3/TRBV12-4 NA CASSLGGRGGTTEAFF